A single sample is the source of the 16 T cell receptor beta chains below, sequenced in a study of siplizumab effects on memory and regulatory T cells. The repertoire was sequenced with immunoSEQ multiplex PCR; TCRdb's copy has only in-frame clones and lacks some. The sample contains around 82,000 clones, 93% of which appear only once. Sequencing used CD8+ T cells sorted from blood. All receptors derive from a human donor in good health.

The chain employs TRBV4-1 and TRBJ1-6, with D possibly TRBD1 on 5 matching bases. Germline V gene data show CDR1 as MGHRA and CDR2 as YSYEKL. Trimming pared 2 bases from V and 4 bases from J, leaving 9 bases between. The CDR3 has 15 residues. The CDR3, as DNA: TGCGCCAGCAGCCAACTGACAGATTATAATTCACCCCTCCACTTT. It codes for CASSQLTDYNSPLHF.

This chain uses TRBV27 with TRBJ2-1; 10 nucleotides line up with TRBD1. CDR1 and CDR2 from the germline V gene are MNHEY and SMNVEV (reference sequence). The CDR3 loop spans 16 amino acids. V shed 0 bases, J shed 5 bases, and the junction held 4 bases outside the gene matches. CDR3: CASSLSGQGINNEQFF. The CDR3 coding sequence is TGTGCCAGCAGTTTATCGGGACAGGGGATTAACAATGAGCAGTTCTTC.

This chain links TRBV12-5 with TRBJ2-7; 7 nucleotides line up with TRBD1. Trimming at V came to 1 base and at J to 1 base, leaving 1 base not matched to a gene. The CDR3 loop spans 14 amino acids. The germline CDR1 and CDR2 sequences are LGHNT and FRNRAP. The CDR3 region has the DNA TGTGCTAGTGGTTTGGGGGACAGTTCCTACGAGCAGTACTTC. Translating it yields CASGLGDSSYEQYF.

The chain recombines TRBV9 with TRBJ1-2; 8 nucleotides line up with TRBD1. Per the germline V gene, CDR1 is SGDLS and CDR2 is YYNGEE. Losses at the gene ends were 6 bases for V and 4 bases for J; bases not matched to a gene: 11. The CDR3 spans 15 residues. The CDR3 DNA reads as TGTGCCAGCACCTCGAACCCAGGGGGCCTCTATGGCTACACCTTC. Protein product: CASTSNPGGLYGYTF.

The rearrangement links TRBV28 to TRBJ2-3; a weak D match, TRBD1 (5 bases). The V gene lost 3 bases and the J gene lost 4 bases, with 11 bases spanning the gap. Germline CDR1 is MDHEN and CDR2 is SYDVKM. This CDR3 spans 14 amino acids. The CDR3 nucleotides read TGTGCCAGCAGTTTGCAAGGGGCCCCAGATACGCAGTATTTT. Its translation is CASSLQGAPDTQYF.

The V gene is TRBV6-5, the J gene TRBJ1-1, with D possibly TRBD1 on 6 matching bases. The CDR3 loop spans 13 amino acids. V lost 7 bases and J lost 5, with 14 bases in between. Germline V CDR1 and CDR2: MNHEY, SVGAGI. The CDR3 is CASNQGLGTEAFF. The CDR3 nucleotides are TGTGCCAGCAACCAGGGGTTGGGGACTGAAGCTTTCTTT.

The chain has TRBV5-4 and TRBJ2-1; 15 nucleotides align to TRBD2. Trimming removed 4 bases from V and 9 bases from J; junction bases left unmatched: 5. This CDR3 comprises 15 residues. Germline assignment: CDR1 SGHNT and CDR2 YYREEE (reference sequence). This chain's CDR3 is CASSGGTSGGLEQFF. The CDR3, as DNA: TGTGCCAGCAGCGGAGGGACTAGCGGGGGGCTTGAGCAGTTCTTC.

J is TRBJ1-1 and V is TRBV11-2; 8 bases line up with TRBD1. CDR1 and CDR2 (germline): SGHAT, FQNNGV. The CDR3 is 16 residues long. V trimming: 1 base; J trimming: 3 bases; junction bases outside the gene matches: 7. This CDR3 is CASSLADRASDTEAFF. The CDR3 DNA follows: TGTGCCAGCAGCTTAGCGGACAGGGCATCTGACACTGAAGCTTTCTTT.

The chain combines TRBV5-1 with TRBJ2-7; 7 bases are shared with TRBD2. CDR3 length: 12 amino acids. Trimming removed 4 bases from V and 5 bases from J; junction bases left unmatched: 3. Germline loops: CDR1 SGHRS, CDR2 YFSETQ. The CDR3 here is CASSAGVNEQYF. For the CDR3, the DNA is TGCGCCAGCAGCGCGGGAGTCAACGAGCAGTACTTC.

The chain is built from TRBV13 and TRBJ2-2, with D perhaps being TRBD1 or TRBD2 (6 bases each). Germline assignment: CDR1 PRHDT and CDR2 FYEKMQ (reference sequence). This CDR3 contains 17 residues. The V end lost 2 bases, the J end lost 6 bases, and 19 bases lay between the germline ends. For the CDR3, the DNA is TGTGCCAGCAGCTTATGGGACGGGGGCCTAAAGTCCGGGGAGCTGTTTTTT. This encodes CASSLWDGGLKSGELFF.

This clone was picked up one time. This chain connects TRBV15 to TRBJ2-7; D remains ambiguous. This CDR3 has 14 residues. V dropped 5 bases and J dropped 3 bases, with 14 bases sitting between them. CDR1 LNHNV and CDR2 YYDKDF come from the germline V gene (reference sequence). The CDR3 spells CATSATGPGYEQYF. DNA of the CDR3: TGTGCCACCAGCGCCACCGGGCCGGGCTACGAGCAGTACTTC. Complete variable domain (other parts from reference TRBV15 and TRBJ2-7): DAMVIQNPRYQVTQFGKPVTLSCSQTLNHNVMYWYQQKSSQAPKLLFHYYDKDFNNEADTPDNFQSRRPNTSFCFLDIRSPGLGDTAMYLCATSATGPGYEQYFGPGTRLTVT.

This clone was seen once. The gene calls are TRBV28 and TRBJ2-3, with D maybe TRBD2 (6 bases). Between the trimmed V and J ends, which lost 8 bases and 8 bases, there was a span of 20 bases. Germline lookup yields CDR1 MDHEN and CDR2 SYDVKM. This CDR3 comprises 14 residues. This CDR3 is CASFAGRTPGTQYF. The CDR3 DNA reads TGTGCCAGCTTCGCAGGGAGGACGCCGGGTACGCAGTATTTT.

The genes are TRBV5-6 and TRBJ2-5, with 8 bases lining up with TRBD1. This CDR3 is 14 amino acids long. CDR1 is SGHDT and CDR2 is YYEEEE in the germline V gene. V gave up 6 bases and J gave up 2 bases; unmatched junction bases: 6. CDR3 loop: CASIFGTGQETQYF. The CDR3 region has the DNA TGTGCCAGCATCTTTGGGACAGGTCAAGAGACCCAGTACTTC.

This clone has just a few counts. This sequence joins TRBV2 and TRBJ1-5, with 9 bases identical to TRBD1. This CDR3 is built from 14 residues. V shed 7 bases, J shed 6 bases, and the junction held 7 bases outside the gene matches. Per germline, CDR1 SNHLY and CDR2 FYNNEI. The CDR3, as DNA: TGTGCCAGCAAGGGACAGGGAAATGTTCAGCCCCAGCATTTT. Residues: CASKGQGNVQPQHF.

The V call is TRBV28, the J call TRBJ2-1; TRBD1 matches at 9 bases. Trimming took 6 bases from V and 3 from J; bases not matched to a gene: 3. Per the germline V gene, CDR1 is MDHEN and CDR2 is SYDVKM. CDR3 length equals 14 residues. CDR3: CASSPTGGYNEQFF. The CDR3 coding sequence is TGTGCCAGCAGCCCGACAGGGGGCTACAATGAGCAGTTCTTC.

Comment on this clone: Germline and junction disagree at one end, which may indicate a read error. CDR3 nucleotides: TGCGCCAGCAGAGAGGGGACAGACTTTGAAAAACTGTTTTTT. This gives the protein CASREGTDFEKLFF. The chain carries TRBV6-5 and TRBJ1-4; 7 bases fit TRBD1. Germline CDR1 and CDR2: MNHEY and SVGAGI. The CDR3 is 14 residues long.